This section outlines one T cell receptor beta chain sequence together with its context. Samples with a second dose at about 4 or about 12 weeks were pooled together. The CDR3 is made up of 14 amino acids. Per germline, CDR1 SGHNT and CDR2 YYREEE (reference sequence). V was cut by 0 bases and J by 0 bases, with 6 bases left in between. These data come from a study of T cell responses to AZD1222 COVID-19 vaccine. The repertoire was sequenced with immunoSEQ multiplex PCR; TCRdb's copy has only in-frame clones and lacks some. The sample consists of about 150,000 clones, 91% of them appearing once. The material sequenced was peripheral blood, taken 28 days after the second AZD1222 dose. The source of this sequence is an adult who received the AZD1222 COVID-19 vaccine. The chain employs TRBV5-4 and TRBJ1-1; no clear D. CDR3 region: CASSLDRMNTEAFF. For the CDR3, the DNA is TGTGCCAGCAGCTTGGACAGAATGAACACTGAAGCTTTCTTT.